The 28 T cell receptor beta chains below come from one sample, sequenced in a study of T cell responses to AZD1222 COVID-19 vaccine. The assay was immunoSEQ multiplex PCR, and TCRdb's table has in-frame clones only and misses some. The profile shows approximately 100,000 clones, about 89% of them singletons. The source material was peripheral blood, sampled on day 0 of AZD1222 vaccination. These receptors were obtained from an adult in good health.

A single count supports this clone. The V call is TRBV5-8, the J call TRBJ1-6, with no clear D. This CDR3 spans 15 amino acids. V gave up 2 bases and J gave up 7 bases, with 13 bases separating them. Germline V lookup: CDR1 SGHTS, CDR2 YDEGEE. DNA for the CDR3: TGTGCCAGCAGCTTTCGGCAGCGGCAGAATTCACCCCTCCACTTT. It specifies CASSFRQRQNSPLHF.

This clone showed up just once. The chain links TRBV7-2 to TRBJ2-5; D gene ambiguous. There are 15 residues in the CDR3. Per the germline V gene, CDR1 is SGHTA and CDR2 is FQGNSA. V was cut by 1 base and J by 5 bases, with 14 bases left in between. The CDR3 DNA sequence: TGTGCCAGCAGCTTAGACGGGCCACGACCGGAGACCCAGTACTTC. It codes for CASSLDGPRPETQYF.

V is TRBV12-3 or TRBV12-4 and J is TRBJ2-2; unclear D gene. V was trimmed by 6 bases and J by 6 bases, leaving 5 bases between them. The CDR3 has 11 amino acids. The CDR3 spells CASRLAGELFF. As DNA, the CDR3 is TGTGCCAGCAGACTTGCCGGGGAGCTGTTTTTT.

The J gene is TRBJ1-6, the V gene TRBV6-6, with no clear D. CDR3 length equals 14 residues. With 2 bases removed from V and 4 bases from J, the gap between germline ends came to 6 bases. Germline V gene lookup returns CDR1 MNHNY and CDR2 SVGAGI (reference sequence). The CDR3 here is CASSYRQYNSPLHF. DNA for the CDR3: TGTGCCAGCAGTTACAGGCAGTATAATTCACCCCTCCACTTT.

The chain joins TRBV11-3 to TRBJ1-6; 11 bases fit TRBD1. CDR3 length equals 15 residues. Germline CDR1 SGHNT, CDR2 YENEEA. V lost 5 bases to trimming and J lost 9 bases; unmatched junction nucleotides: 6. The CDR3 DNA sequence: TGTGCCAGCAGCAAGGGAGGACAGGGGGCTTCACCCCTCCACTTT. This translates into CASSKGGQGASPLHF. Drawing the rest from reference TRBV11-3 and TRBJ1-6, the complete variable domain is EAGVVQSPRYKIIEKKQPVAFWCNPISGHNTLYWYLQNLGQGPELLIRYENEEAVDDSQLPKDRFSAERLKGVDSTLKIQPAELGDSAVYLCASSKGGQGASPLHFGNGTRLTVT.

The chain joins TRBV11-3 to TRBJ1-5; D uncertain. This CDR3 is built from 17 residues. V lost 1 base and J lost 7, with 20 bases in between. CDR1 and CDR2 from the germline V gene are SGHNT and YENEEA. Written as DNA, the CDR3 is TGTGCCAGCAGCTTAGGGGCCGGTCCCCTTGCGGGACAGCCCCAGCATTTT. It is translated as CASSLGAGPLAGQPQHF.

In nucleotides, the CDR3 is TGTGCCAGCAGGGGGGACAGGGCCAATGAAAAACTGTTTTTT. It is translated as CASRGDRANEKLFF. The chain uses TRBV6-5 and TRBJ1-4; 9 nucleotides line up with TRBD1. The CDR3 totals 14 residues. V trimming: 6 bases; J trimming: 5 bases; junction bases outside the gene matches: 4. CDR1 is MNHEY and CDR2 is SVGAGI in the germline V gene.

This clone has just one count. J is TRBJ1-4 and V is TRBV7-8, with unresolved D. Germline CDR1 and CDR2: SGHVS and FQNEAQ. The germline V and J ends were trimmed by 5 bases and 8 bases, with 15 bases remaining between them. CDR3 length: 14 amino acids. For the CDR3, the DNA is TGTGCCAGCAGCCAAACAACCCAAGGGGAAAAACTGTTTTTT. Protein sequence: CASSQTTQGEKLFF.

The gene calls are TRBV14 and TRBJ2-7; D possibly corresponds to TRBD1 (7 bases). The CDR3 runs to 14 residues. Trimming removed 1 base at V and 3 bases at J, with 10 bases between. Germline V gene data show CDR1 as SGHDN and CDR2 as FVKESK. The chain's CDR3 is CASSQGQGGYEQYF. The CDR3 DNA reads TGTGCCAGCAGCCAAGGGCAGGGGGGCTACGAGCAGTACTTC.

This clone was recorded many times. The chain is built from TRBV20-1 and TRBJ2-7, with D perhaps matching TRBD1 (5 bases). The V gene lost 3 bases and the J gene lost 4 bases, with 10 bases spanning the gap. The CDR3 covers 12 residues. Germline V lookup: CDR1 DFQATT, CDR2 SNEGSKA (reference sequence). The CDR3 loop reads CSASSREYEQYF. The CDR3 nucleotides are TGCAGTGCTAGTTCCAGGGAATACGAGCAGTACTTC.

CDR3 in DNA: TGTGCCAGCAGGGGGGACAACTCCTACGAGCAGTACTTC. It codes for CASRGDNSYEQYF. The chain couples TRBV5-4 to TRBJ2-7, with D perhaps matching TRBD1 (6 bases). Trimming removed 5 bases from V and 0 bases from J, with 9 bases in between. Germline loops: CDR1 SGHNT, CDR2 YYREEE (reference sequence). This CDR3 is built from 13 residues.

The chain is built from TRBV10-2 and TRBJ1-1; D is possibly TRBD1 (5 bases). V was cut by 4 bases and J by 6 bases, with 12 bases left in between. Germline values: CDR1 WSHSY, CDR2 SAAADI. The CDR3 runs to 13 residues. DNA of the CDR3: TGCGCCAGCAGTGTTGGGGCTTCGGCTGAAGCTTTCTTT. It codes for CASSVGASAEAFF.

The rearrangement joins TRBV7-9 to TRBJ1-2; 7 bases fit TRBD1. V dropped 2 bases and J dropped 8; count of bases not matched to a gene: 8. The germline gives CDR1 SEHNR, CDR2 FQNEAQ (reference sequence). This CDR3 is 14 amino acids long. Here the CDR3 reads CASSLPGGGEGYTF. The CDR3 bases are TGTGCCAGCAGCTTACCAGGGGGTGGTGAGGGCTACACCTTC. The whole variable domain, remainder taken from reference TRBV7-9 and TRBJ1-2, is DTGVSQNPRHKITKRGQNVTFRCDPISEHNRLYWYRQTLGQGPEFLTYFQNEAQLEKSRLLSDRFSAERPKGSFSTLEIQRTEQGDSAMYLCASSLPGGGEGYTFGSGTRLTVV.

The CDR3 sequence: CASSEYGRDTDTQYF. In DNA, the CDR3 is TGTGCCAGCAGTGAATACGGACGGGACACAGATACGCAGTATTTT. The chain combines TRBV2 with TRBJ2-3; D might be TRBD2 (5 bases). The germline V gene has CDR1 SNHLY and CDR2 FYNNEI. V lost 2 bases to trimming and J lost 2 bases, with 11 bases between them. The CDR3 totals 15 residues.

The J gene is TRBJ1-2, the V gene TRBV18; D possibly corresponds to TRBD1 (5 bases). The CDR3 runs 15 residues. Germline V CDR1 and CDR2: KGHSH, LQKENI. Trimming cost V 4 bases and J 4 bases, with 16 bases left between them. The CDR3 here is CASSHSQVEGYGYTF. For the CDR3, the DNA is TGTGCCAGCTCACACTCACAGGTGGAGGGCTATGGCTACACCTTC.

V and J are TRBV2 and TRBJ1-2; D call uncertain. The ends were cut back, 1 base at V and 0 bases at J, with 9 bases in the middle. Germline loops: CDR1 SNHLY, CDR2 FYNNEI. The CDR3 length is 15 residues. This chain's CDR3 is CASSEGYRANYGYTF. For the CDR3, the DNA is TGTGCCAGCAGTGAAGGGTACAGAGCTAACTATGGCTACACCTTC.

The chain is built from TRBV7-8 and TRBJ1-4, with a possible D match to TRBD1 (5 bases). V was cut by 8 bases and J by 7 bases, with 17 bases left in between. This CDR3 has 14 amino acids. Germline CDR1 and CDR2: SGHVS and FQNEAQ. The CDR3 reads CASGGAQRGEKLFF. CDR3 coding DNA: TGTGCCAGCGGCGGGGCCCAACGCGGTGAAAAACTGTTTTTT.

V is TRBV11-2 and J is TRBJ2-2; no definite D call. This CDR3 contains 13 residues. With 5 bases removed from V and 11 bases from J, the gap between germline ends came to 15 bases. Germline V lookup: CDR1 SGHAT, CDR2 FQNNGV. CDR3 nucleotides: TGTGCCAGCAGCCCAATTAGACCCACCGAGCTGTTTTTT. The encoded protein is CASSPIRPTELFF. The full variable domain, its missing parts supplied by reference TRBV11-2 and TRBJ2-2, is EAGVAQSPRYKIIEKRQSVAFWCNPISGHATLYWYQQILGQGPKLLIQFQNNGVVDDSQLPKDRFSAERLKGVDSTLKIQPAKLEDSAVYLCASSPIRPTELFFGEGSRLTVL.

This sequence joins TRBV3-1 (or the pseudogene TRBV3-2) and TRBJ1-5; D is uncertain. Between the trimmed V and J ends, which lost 0 bases and 0 bases, there was a span of 6 bases. In germline, CDR1 is LGHDT, CDR2 YNNKEL (reference sequence). This CDR3 has 15 residues. CDR3 bases: TGTGCCAGCAGCCAAGACGGTCTTAGCAATCAGCCCCAGCATTTT. It translates to CASSQDGLSNQPQHF.

The CDR3 loop reads CASSSQDRGQYEQYF. CDR3 bases: TGTGCCAGCAGCTCACAGGACAGGGGGCAATACGAGCAGTACTTC. The rearrangement uses TRBV7-9 and TRBJ2-7, with 11 bases lining up with TRBD1. The CDR3 consists of 15 residues. V lost 4 bases to trimming and J lost 4 bases; unmatched junction nucleotides: 6. The germline V gene encodes CDR1 SEHNR and CDR2 FQNEAQ (reference sequence). Drawing the rest from reference TRBV7-9 and TRBJ2-7, the complete variable domain is DTGVSQNPRHKITKRGQNVTFRCDPISEHNRLYWYRQTLGQGPEFLTYFQNEAQLEKSRLLSDRFSAERPKGSFSTLEIQRTEQGDSAMYLCASSSQDRGQYEQYFGPGTRLTVT.

V and J are TRBV13 and TRBJ2-7; maybe TRBD1 (6 bases). Germline CDR1 reads PRHDT; CDR2 reads FYEKMQ (reference sequence). Deletions cut 6 bases from V and 5 bases from J, with 8 bases between. The CDR3 has 11 residues. The CDR3 region has the DNA TGTGCCAGCAGTTACAGGGACGAGCAGTACTTC. Translated: CASSYRDEQYF.

V gene TRBV18 combines with J gene TRBJ2-2, with 10 bases fitting TRBD1. Losses at the gene ends were 3 bases for V and 5 bases for J; bases not matched to a gene: 6. The CDR3 loop spans 16 amino acids. Germline CDR1 is KGHSH and CDR2 is LQKENI. The DNA of the CDR3 is TGTGCCAGCTCACCGCTCGGGACAGGGGATACCGGGGAGCTGTTTTTT. Residues: CASSPLGTGDTGELFF.

This clone has just one count. V gene TRBV5-1 combines with J gene TRBJ2-3; tentatively, D is TRBD1 or TRBD2 (5 bases each). The CDR3 loop spans 15 amino acids. V was clipped by 4 bases and J by 3 bases, with 15 bases between them. Germline-derived CDR1 and CDR2 are SGHRS and YFSETQ. The CDR3 DNA is TGCGCCAGCAGCCCGGGAAGCAGGGCTACAGATACGCAGTATTTT. Translated, it gives CASSPGSRATDTQYF.

This chain joins TRBV5-4 and TRBJ1-6; the match to TRBD1 covers 7 bases. This CDR3 is built from 16 residues. J was trimmed by 3 bases and V by 4 bases; bases with no gene match: 7. Looked up from germline, CDR1 is SGHNT and CDR2 is YYREEE (reference sequence). As DNA, the CDR3 is TGTGCCAGCAGCGCGGACAGGCGAAACTATAATTCACCCCTCCACTTT. This codes for CASSADRRNYNSPLHF.

V and J are TRBV9 and TRBJ2-2; TRBD2 matches at 9 bases. CDR3 size: 16 residues. Germline CDR1 SGDLS, CDR2 YYNGEE. J was trimmed by 5 bases and V by 1 base; bases with no gene match: 6. CDR3 bases: TGTGCCAGCAGCGTACCCGGCGGGGGGGAAACCGGGGAGCTGTTTTTT. Amino acids: CASSVPGGGETGELFF.

J is TRBJ2-2 and V is TRBV18; 8 nucleotides align to TRBD1. Germline V CDR1 and CDR2: KGHSH, LQKENI. V shed 5 bases and J 9 bases; nucleotides not matched to a gene: 8. This CDR3 comprises 14 residues. CDR3 residues: CASSDGQGHRELFF. DNA of the CDR3: TGTGCCAGCTCAGATGGACAGGGTCACCGGGAGCTGTTTTTT.

This chain joins TRBV5-1 and TRBJ1-2, with D unclear. V was clipped by 1 base and J by 6 bases, with 13 bases between them. In germline, CDR1 is SGHRS, CDR2 YFSETQ. The CDR3 sequence is 14 residues long. The CDR3 region has the DNA TGCGCCAGCAGCTTGTACGGGGAAGGGAATGGCTACACCTTC. The encoded protein is CASSLYGEGNGYTF.

This clone appeared a single time. The V gene is TRBV29-1, the J gene TRBJ1-1; 7 positions match TRBD1. V lost 3 bases, J lost 6 bases, and 7 bases stayed unmatched. Germline CDR1 and CDR2: SQVTM and ANQGSEA. The CDR3 consists of 13 residues. CDR3 amino acids: CSVDPTGSAEAFF. The DNA for the CDR3 is TGCAGCGTTGACCCGACAGGGAGCGCTGAAGCTTTCTTT. The entire variable domain, with the rest obtained from reference TRBV29-1 and TRBJ1-1, is as follows: SAVISQKPSRDICQRGTSLTIQCQVDSQVTMMFWYRQQPGQSLTLIATANQGSEATYESGFVIDKFPISRPNLTFSTLTVSNMSPEDSSIYLCSVDPTGSAEAFFGQGTRLTVV.